This note documents a single T cell receptor (beta chain) sequence. The antigen remains unidentified. This CDR3 has 12 residues. Per germline, CDR1 SGHNT and CDR2 YENEEA. Trimming stripped 3 bases from V and 6 bases from J, with 8 bases between. This entry comes from a study of cytomegalovirus exposure and HLA in healthy donors. Sequencing was performed with immunoSEQ multiplex PCR; in TCRdb, only in-frame clones are kept and a portion is missing. The profile shows a few hundred thousand clones, nearly 90% of them singletons. Study-level points and caveats: The study listed approximately 160 cytomegalovirus-associated TCR beta chains.

This TCR derives from a woman younger than 35 in good health and CMV-seronegative. V and J are TRBV11-3 and TRBJ1-1; D unclear. Sequencing was performed on PBMCs. The CDR3 region has the DNA TGTGCCAGCAGCTTTGAGGGCTCTGAAGCTTTCTTT. This gives the protein CASSFEGSEAFF.